The source of this T cell receptor (beta chain) is a study of T-cell reconstitution after alpha-beta-depleted transplantation in children. General study results and limits: For some patients, TCRbeta diversity was high at day 60 because of recipient T cells and thymic progenitors that survived. Newly made T cells mostly supplied T-cell counts and diversity one year after transplant. Alpha-beta T cells present about two months after transplant were reported to originate from several hundred expanded graft clones.

V dropped 5 bases and J dropped 1; count of bases not matched to a gene: 8. The germline V gene encodes CDR1 SGHTA and CDR2 FQGTGA. The CDR3 is 16 amino acids. Preparation of the TCRbeta library was carried out with unique molecular identifiers. TCRdb analysed the PCR reads with MiXCR anew, one entry per CDR3 protein. The sample includes almost 250,000 distinct CDR3 sequences, about 25% of them seen just once. This clonotype has more than one count but fewer than ten. Its target is not known. The V and J genes are TRBV7-3 and TRBJ2-3; TRBD2 matches at 8 bases. This sequence was found in a girl aged 2-10 years with Fanconi anemia, due to receive a stem cell transplant. This material consisted of PBMCs, taken before TCRalphabeta/CD19-depleted stem cell transplant. CDR3 nucleotide sequence: TGTGCCAGCAGCCCAAGGCTGGGACTAGGCACAGATACGCAGTATTTT. It translates to CASSPRLGLGTDTQYF. Complete variable domain (other parts from reference TRBV7-3 and TRBJ2-3): GAGVSQTPSNKVTEKGKYVELRCDPISGHTALYWYRQSLGQGPEFLIYFQGTGAADDSGLPNDRFFAVRPEGSVSTLKIQRTERGDSAVYLCASSPRLGLGTDTQYFGPGTRLTVL.